A single sample is the source of the 15 T cell receptor beta chains below, sequenced in a study of radiotherapy plus CTLA-4 blockade in lung cancer. Produced via immunoSEQ multiplex PCR; TCRdb's table is partial and in-frame only. The table records fewer than 40,000 clones, 75% to 80% of them present only once. The specimen was peripheral blood, collected from a patient treated with radiotherapy plus ipilimumab. The receptors come from a human donor with non-small cell lung cancer that progressed on radiotherapy plus ipilimumab.

The V gene is TRBV5-4, the J gene TRBJ1-2; D is uncertain. The CDR3 runs to 13 residues. Trimming stripped 3 bases from V and 7 bases from J, with 13 bases between. From germline, CDR1 is SGHNT and CDR2 YYREEE (reference sequence). The CDR3 protein is CASSYGEASGYTF. The DNA of the CDR3 is TGTGCCAGCAGCTATGGGGAGGCGAGTGGCTACACCTTC.

The genes are TRBV29-1 and TRBJ2-3; the D gene is possibly TRBD2 (5 bases). CDR3 length: 15 residues. Trimming stripped 4 bases from V and 2 bases from J, with 16 bases between. The germline gives CDR1 SQVTM, CDR2 ANQGSEA. The DNA for the CDR3 is TGCAGCGTTGTAAGTCTAGCCTCCTCCACAGATACGCAGTATTTT. It is translated as CSVVSLASSTDTQYF.

The rearrangement uses TRBV19 and TRBJ2-1, with 8 bases identical to TRBD2. This CDR3 has 18 amino acids. V was pared by 3 bases and J by 6 bases, with 16 bases of the junction left unmatched. CDR1 and CDR2 (germline): LNHDA, SQIVND (reference sequence). The CDR3 DNA follows: TGTGCCAGTAGTATTATCCCACCGATTAGCGGGGCTAGCAATGAGCAGTTCTTC. Protein product: CASSIIPPISGASNEQFF.

This clone was counted between two and nine times. The chain links TRBV14 to TRBJ1-2; the match to TRBD1 covers 7 bases. V trimming: 4 bases; J trimming: 2 bases; junction bases outside the gene matches: 7. The CDR3 extends over 15 amino acids. Germline V gene data show CDR1 as SGHDN and CDR2 as FVKESK. CDR3 in DNA: TGTGCCAGCAGCCTGCGACAGGGTTGGAACTATGGCTACACCTTC. Protein product: CASSLRQGWNYGYTF.

The rearrangement uses TRBV19 and TRBJ2-1; the D gene is possibly TRBD1 (6 bases). Germline-derived CDR1 and CDR2 are LNHDA and SQIVND (reference sequence). This CDR3 region has 15 residues. The V end was cut by 8 bases, the J end by 0 bases, with 14 bases between. CDR3 in amino acids: CASGEADSSYNEQFF. The CDR3 nucleotides are TGTGCCAGTGGAGAAGCGGACAGCTCCTACAATGAGCAGTTCTTC.

The chain couples TRBV7-2 to TRBJ1-1, with a possible D match to TRBD1 (5 bases). Germline V lookup: CDR1 SGHTA, CDR2 FQGNSA. V was trimmed by 4 bases and J by 4 bases, leaving 16 bases between them. CDR3 length equals 15 residues. Written as DNA, the CDR3 is TGTGCCAGCAGCTCGTCACAGGTCGGCGGCACTGAAGCTTTCTTT. This codes for CASSSSQVGGTEAFF. Variable domain in full (rest from reference TRBV7-2 and TRBJ1-1): GAGVSQSPSNKVTEKGKDVELRCDPISGHTALYWYRQSLGQGLEFLIYFQGNSAPDKSGLPSDRFSAERTGGSVSTLTIQRTQQEDSAVYLCASSSSQVGGTEAFFGQGTRLTVV.

The genes are TRBV5-1 and TRBJ2-7; possible D gene TRBD2, 5 bases. Trimming took off 0 bases at V and 1 base at J, with 8 bases between the two ends. The CDR3 is made up of 14 amino acids. Germline CDR1 is SGHRS and CDR2 is YFSETQ. The CDR3 loop reads CASSLGTQSYEQYF. CDR3 bases: TGCGCCAGCAGCTTGGGGACTCAATCCTACGAGCAGTACTTC.

This sequence joins TRBV5-4 and TRBJ1-2; 11 bases are a match to TRBD1. The CDR3 is made up of 13 amino acids. Losses at the gene ends were 4 bases for V and 14 bases for J; bases not matched to a gene: 10. CDR1 is SGHNT and CDR2 is YYREEE in the germline V gene (reference sequence). The CDR3 bases are TGTGCCAGCAGCCCTGAGGACAGGGGGCTTAGTACCTTC. Residues: CASSPEDRGLSTF.

The genes are TRBV7-9 and TRBJ1-1; TRBD1 is a possible D gene (6 bases). This CDR3 region has 17 residues. Germline V gene data show CDR1 as SEHNR and CDR2 as FQNEAQ (reference sequence). V was cut by 3 bases and J by 5 bases, with 22 bases left in between. This CDR3 reads CASSFGTLRGPWTEAFF. CDR3 nucleotides: TGTGCCAGCAGCTTCGGGACATTAAGGGGACCCTGGACTGAAGCTTTCTTT. Full variable domain (missing parts from reference TRBV7-9 and TRBJ1-1): DTGVSQNPRHKITKRGQNVTFRCDPISEHNRLYWYRQTLGQGPEFLTYFQNEAQLEKSRLLSDRFSAERPKGSFSTLEIQRTEQGDSAMYLCASSFGTLRGPWTEAFFGQGTRLTVV.

The chain links TRBV6-1 to TRBJ2-1; D is unresolved. V was pared by 6 bases and J by 7 bases, with 7 bases between. The CDR3 is 11 residues long. The germline CDR1 and CDR2 sequences are MNHNS and SASEGT. The chain's CDR3 is CASRQLNEQFF. The CDR3 bases are TGTGCCAGCAGACAGCTGAATGAGCAGTTCTTC.

V gene TRBV4-1 combines with J gene TRBJ2-3, with D perhaps matching TRBD1 (6 bases). V was trimmed by 5 bases and J by 2 bases, leaving 14 bases between them. The CDR3 is 15 residues long. Germline V gene data show CDR1 as MGHRA and CDR2 as YSYEKL. The CDR3 region has the DNA TGCGCCAGCAGCGTTCGACAGGAGTCCACAGATACGCAGTATTTT. Translating gives CASSVRQESTDTQYF.

In this sample, this clone turned up a few times. The rearrangement uses TRBV18 and TRBJ1-2; the match to TRBD1 covers 10 bases. Trimming at V came to 6 bases and at J to 4 bases, leaving 5 bases not matched to a gene. The CDR3 contains 14 residues. The V gene's germline CDR1 is KGHSH and CDR2 LQKENI. CDR3 sequence: CASSPGQGGYGYTF. DNA for the CDR3: TGTGCCAGCTCTCCCGGACAGGGGGGCTATGGCTACACCTTC.

The chain carries TRBV25-1 and TRBJ1-6; no definite D call. The V end lost 1 base, the J end lost 4 bases, and 2 bases lay between the germline ends. Germline V CDR1 and CDR2: MGHDK, SYGVNS. The CDR3 has 13 residues. CDR3 region: CASSESYNSPLHF. The CDR3 DNA sequence: TGTGCCAGCAGTGAATCTTATAATTCACCCCTCCACTTT. The entire variable domain, with the rest obtained from reference TRBV25-1 and TRBJ1-6, is as follows: EADIYQTPRYLVIGTGKKITLECSQTMGHDKMYWYQQDPGMELHLIHYSYGVNSTEKGDLSSESTVSRIRTEHFPLTLESARPSHTSQYLCASSESYNSPLHFGNGTRLTVT.

This sequence joins TRBV5-6 and TRBJ2-5, with a tentative D call TRBD2 (7 bases). The CDR3 loop spans 18 amino acids. Trimming removed 2 bases from V and 5 bases from J, with 25 bases in between. Germline CDR1 and CDR2: SGHDT and YYEEEE. The CDR3 DNA is TGTGCCAGCAGCTTCCAAAGGACACCGGGCGGGGGCATGGAGACCCAGTACTTC. It translates to CASSFQRTPGGGMETQYF.

CDR3 region: CASSKSGIDYGYTF. The CDR3 bases are TGTGCCAGCTCGAAGTCGGGGATTGACTATGGCTACACCTTC. The J gene is TRBJ1-2, the V gene TRBV5-6; D uncertain. V was cut by 7 bases and J by 3 bases, with 16 bases left in between. The CDR3 contains 14 residues. Germline V CDR1 and CDR2: SGHDT, YYEEEE. The entire variable domain, with the rest obtained from reference TRBV5-6 and TRBJ1-2, is as follows: DAGVTQSPTHLIKTRGQQVTLRCSPKSGHDTVSWYQQALGQGPQFIFQYYEEEERQRGNFPDRFSGHQFPNYSSELNVNALLLGDSALYLCASSKSGIDYGYTFGSGTRLTVV.